These T cell receptor beta chains were read from a single sample in a study of PD-L1 blockade in urothelial cancer. Sequencing was performed with immunoSEQ multiplex PCR; in TCRdb, only in-frame clones are kept and a portion is missing. The repertoire includes 30,000 to 35,000 clones, roughly 88% of them detected once, and more than 25% sits in the top ten. Source: PBMCs, taken around atezolizumab (anti-PD-L1) treatment. These receptors originate from a man aged 55 to 69 with urothelial cancer. CDR3s include the opening cysteine and the closing phenylalanine or tryptophan. A D gene is named only where the DNA matches it firmly.

v_gene,d_gene,j_gene,CDR3aa
TRBV4-1,TRBD2,TRBJ2-1,CASSQGLAGANEQFF
TRBV25-1,-,TRBJ1-4,CATTGSTNEKLFF
TRBV5-1,TRBD2,TRBJ2-1,CASSLGLAGGNGREFF
TRBV5-1,-,TRBJ2-3,CASSLDSHSTDTQYF
TRBV7-2,TRBD2,TRBJ2-5,CASSQRGASGGAWETQYF
TRBV10-3,-,TRBJ1-1,CAITTRMNTEAFF
TRBV4-2,TRBD1,TRBJ2-7,CASNDFGTDPYEQYF
TRBV6-1,-,TRBJ2-7,CASSESGQYYEQYF
TRBV11-2,TRBD1,TRBJ2-7,CASSLDRAGGVYEQYF
TRBV19,TRBD1,TRBJ1-5,CASSSTGNQPQHF
TRBV18,-,TRBJ1-1,CASSETPNTEAFF
TRBV11-1,TRBD2,TRBJ2-7,CASSLLAVHEQYF
TRBV4-2,-,TRBJ1-1,CASSRGTEAFF
TRBV5-5,TRBD1,TRBJ1-1,CASSLITSGGRTEAFF
TRBV5-4,-,TRBJ1-4,CASSLAQGPNEKLFF
TRBV9,-,TRBJ1-1,CASSAPGGRAFF
TRBV4-1,TRBD1,TRBJ2-6,CASSQDLQGDYSGANVLTF
TRBV30,TRBD2,TRBJ2-3,CACRASGNTDTQYF
TRBV9,-,TRBJ2-2,CASSVAQGWTGELFF
TRBV5-1,TRBD1,TRBJ1-1,CASSLDRGSAFF
TRBV29-1,TRBD2,TRBJ2-1,CSVEDHPTSGGANEQFF
TRBV14,-,TRBJ1-6,CASSHTATNSPLHF
TRBV7-2,TRBD1,TRBJ2-7,CASSLVWDSDYEQYF
TRBV5-1,TRBD2,TRBJ2-5,CASSRTGGLGETQYF
TRBV6-5,-,TRBJ1-2,CASSYSQGYGYTF
TRBV5-6,TRBD1,TRBJ1-1,CASSSYRGRFGNTEAFF
TRBV5-1,-,TRBJ1-5,CASSLGASQGNQPQHF
TRBV4-1,TRBD2,TRBJ2-2,CASSADRLAVNTGELFF
TRBV10-3,-,TRBJ1-5,CAISEAGGIVNQPQHF
TRBV30,TRBD1,TRBJ1-5,CAWSRDPSRGPKYSNQPQHF
TRBV2,TRBD1,TRBJ2-2,CASSEGTGVATGELFF
TRBV7-9,-,TRBJ2-1,CASSSTWLRGRNEQFF
TRBV6-4,TRBD1,TRBJ2-7,CAIPEGQGFYEQYF
TRBV5-1,-,TRBJ2-3,CASSRGDSTDTQYF
TRBV5-1,-,TRBJ2-3,CASSRDSITDTQYF
TRBV7-8,TRBD1,TRBJ1-5,CASSPQQGASNQPQHF
TRBV6-1,-,TRBJ2-1,CASSLSRYNEQFF
TRBV5-1,-,TRBJ1-2,CASSPEGQPFYGYTF
TRBV5-6,TRBD1,TRBJ2-2,CASSLFLGGVNTGELFF
TRBV7-2,-,TRBJ2-3,CASSFRDKSTDTQYF
TRBV5-1,TRBD1,TRBJ1-4,CASSFRQGDSNEKLFF
TRBV6-5,TRBD1,TRBJ2-7,CASSYSRQGGYEQYF
TRBV10-3,TRBD1,TRBJ1-1,CAISESQGGAFF
TRBV6-5,-,TRBJ1-5,CASSYSISNQPQHF
TRBV7-2,-,TRBJ1-2,CASSLEVLAGDRGYTF
TRBV7-6,TRBD1,TRBJ2-7,CASSLVGGQGSNSYEQYF
TRBV19,TRBD1,TRBJ2-5,CASSKNRGETQYF
TRBV6-4,TRBD2,TRBJ2-3,CASSDSTSGGGTDTQYF
TRBV4-1,-,TRBJ2-3,CASSQDGLNTDTQYF
TRBV2,-,TRBJ1-2,CASFGIVQGSENYGYTF
TRBV30,TRBD2,TRBJ2-5,CAWSALGGGNQETQYF
TRBV6-4,TRBD1,TRBJ2-2,CASKDRDTGELFF
TRBV5-5,-,TRBJ1-1,CASSLASRVNTEAFF
TRBV7-9,-,TRBJ2-7,CASSPSAVSYEQYF
TRBV7-8,-,TRBJ2-2,CASRLGVKAENTGELFF
TRBV19,TRBD1,TRBJ2-3,CATGTEIADTQYF
TRBV14,-,TRBJ1-6,CASSQLPGGTLHF
TRBV9,-,TRBJ2-2,CASEGHLNTGELFF